Below are 26 T cell receptor beta chains sequenced from a single sample in a study of long-term antiretroviral therapy in people with HIV. Investigators performed immunoSEQ version v3.0 at survey level. Method: immunoSEQ multiplex PCR; TCRdb's copy keeps in-frame clones and lacks some. Of fewer than 45,000 clones detected, about 95% appear once; the ten largest clones hold less than 3%. This specimen was unsorted PBMCs, taken 3.7 years after starting antiretroviral therapy. The receptors derive from a woman in her forties or fifties with HIV.

The rearrangement uses TRBV5-6 and TRBJ2-2; tentatively, D is TRBD1 (5 bases). With 4 bases removed from V and 6 bases from J, the gap between germline ends came to 13 bases. Germline values: CDR1 SGHDT, CDR2 YYEEEE. CDR3 length equals 14 residues. For the CDR3, the DNA is TGTGCCAGCAGCCTTGCAGGGTTCCCCGGGGAGCTGTTTTTT. Residues: CASSLAGFPGELFF.

The V gene is TRBV7-9, the J gene TRBJ1-4; D is unresolved. The CDR3 has 15 residues. Germline V CDR1 and CDR2: SEHNR, FQNEAQ (reference sequence). The V end was cut by 3 bases, the J end by 0 bases, with 8 bases between. The DNA for the CDR3 is TGTGCCAGCAGCTTCCTCAGAACAACTAATGAAAAACTGTTTTTT. It specifies CASSFLRTTNEKLFF.

The chain employs TRBV7-9 and TRBJ1-1, with D possibly TRBD1 on 6 matching bases. The germline gives CDR1 SEHNR, CDR2 FQNEAQ (reference sequence). V dropped 1 base and J dropped 0 bases, with 15 bases sitting between them. This CDR3 contains 17 residues. The CDR3 spells CASSLVPRTDMNTEAFF. Written as DNA, the CDR3 is TGTGCCAGCAGCTTAGTTCCCCGGACAGATATGAACACTGAAGCTTTCTTT.

V is TRBV5-1 and J is TRBJ2-7; the D is unclear. V gave up 4 bases and J gave up 1 base, with 12 bases separating them. Germline V CDR1 and CDR2: SGHRS, YFSETQ. This CDR3 contains 14 residues. The CDR3 protein is CASSLDGRSYEQYF. The CDR3 DNA reads TGCGCCAGCAGCCTGGACGGACGGTCCTACGAGCAGTACTTC.

This clone was seen just once. The chain is built from TRBV6-6 and TRBJ2-7; TRBD2 matches at 9 bases. J gave up 4 bases and V 2 bases, and 3 bases lay outside the gene matches. This CDR3 is 14 amino acids long. Looked up from germline, CDR1 is MNHNY and CDR2 is SVGAGI (reference sequence). This chain's CDR3 is CASSYAGGRYEQYF. Written as DNA, the CDR3 is TGTGCCAGCAGTTACGCGGGGGGGAGATACGAGCAGTACTTC.

The V call is TRBV11-2, the J call TRBJ2-2; D not resolved. The CDR3 length is 15 residues. The V end was cut by 6 bases, the J end by 1 base, with 12 bases between. Per germline, CDR1 SGHAT and CDR2 FQNNGV. CDR3 sequence: CASSTVRGNTGELFF. CDR3 sequence (DNA): TGTGCCAGCAGTACCGTCCGAGGGAACACCGGGGAGCTGTTTTTT. Looking up the rest from reference TRBV11-2 and TRBJ2-2 gives the full variable domain: EAGVAQSPRYKIIEKRQSVAFWCNPISGHATLYWYQQILGQGPKLLIQFQNNGVVDDSQLPKDRFSAERLKGVDSTLKIQPAKLEDSAVYLCASSTVRGNTGELFFGEGSRLTVL.

The chain joins TRBV7-2 to TRBJ1-1; D is perhaps TRBD1 (6 bases). The CDR3 consists of 16 residues. CDR1 and CDR2 from the germline V gene are SGHTA and FQGNSA. Trimming removed 2 bases from V and 4 bases from J, with 17 bases in between. CDR3 sequence reads: CASSLYLQGLSTEAFF. CDR3 bases: TGTGCCAGCAGCTTATATTTACAGGGTTTGAGCACTGAAGCTTTCTTT. The full variable domain, in which reference TRBV7-2 and TRBJ1-1 provide the parts outside the CDR3, is GAGVSQSPSNKVTEKGKDVELRCDPISGHTALYWYRQSLGQGLEFLIYFQGNSAPDKSGLPSDRFSAERTGGSVSTLTIQRTQQEDSAVYLCASSLYLQGLSTEAFFGQGTRLTVV.

The chain carries TRBV6-5 and TRBJ2-7, with TRBD1 identical over 10 bases. Germline V CDR1 and CDR2: MNHEY, SVGAGI. The CDR3 is made up of 13 amino acids. Trimming at V came to 4 bases and at J to 6 bases, leaving 3 bases not matched to a gene. This chain's CDR3 is CASSLTGGIEQYF. The CDR3 DNA reads as TGTGCCAGCAGTTTGACAGGGGGCATCGAGCAGTACTTC.

The chain links TRBV2 to TRBJ1-2; the D gene is possibly TRBD1 (5 bases). Germline loops: CDR1 SNHLY, CDR2 FYNNEI. The CDR3 covers 13 residues. V was pared by 8 bases and J by 7 bases, with 17 bases between. The CDR3 DNA sequence: TGTGCCAGCTGGGGGAACTATGGGGGTGGCTACACCTTC. Amino acid sequence: CASWGNYGGGYTF.

The genes are TRBV5-6 and TRBJ2-7; no clear D gene. This CDR3 region has 12 residues. V lost 5 bases, J lost 1 base, and 7 bases lay in between. From germline, CDR1 is SGHDT and CDR2 YYEEEE. This CDR3 is CASRFRSYEQYF. The CDR3 DNA reads TGTGCCAGCAGGTTCAGGTCCTACGAGCAGTACTTC.

V gene TRBV7-2 combines with J gene TRBJ2-7; 16 bases agree with TRBD2. CDR1 and CDR2 from the germline V gene are SGHTA and FQGNSA. CDR3 length: 17 amino acids. The junction had 7 bases not matched to a gene; V was cut back by 5 bases and J by 3 bases. The CDR3 nucleotides read TGTGCCAGCAGCGGACCGGGACTAGCGGGGGGGGTCTACGAGCAGTACTTC. It is translated as CASSGPGLAGGVYEQYF.

The chain recombines TRBV20-1 with TRBJ2-5; D unresolved. The CDR3 spans 11 residues. The germline CDR1 and CDR2 sequences are DFQATT and SNEGSKA (reference sequence). V lost 3 bases, J lost 5 bases, and 7 bases lay in between. CDR3 in DNA: TGCAGTGCTAGCTGGCGGGAGACCCAGTACTTC. Translating gives CSASWRETQYF.

The V and J genes are TRBV7-8 and TRBJ1-6; a weak D match, TRBD1 (5 bases). The CDR3 extends over 17 amino acids. V gave up 5 bases and J gave up 7 bases, with 21 bases separating them. Germline CDR1 SGHVS, CDR2 FQNEAQ. The CDR3 region has the DNA TGTGCCAGCAGCCCCAGATCGGGACTCATGGAGAATTCACCCCTCCACTTT. This sequence encodes CASSPRSGLMENSPLHF.

This chain connects TRBV25-1 to TRBJ1-4, with D uncertain. V was cut by 7 bases and J by 10 bases, with 13 bases left in between. This CDR3 has 12 residues. Germline assignment: CDR1 MGHDK and CDR2 SYGVNS. The CDR3 region has the DNA TGTGCCAGCACCCCCGGTAGCGGAAAACTGTTTTTT. Translating gives CASTPGSGKLFF.

This chain connects TRBV11-1 to TRBJ2-2; the match to TRBD2 covers 8 bases. The trim removed 5 bases at V and 1 base at J, leaving 3 bases unmatched. Germline V lookup: CDR1 SGHAT, CDR2 FQDESV (reference sequence). This CDR3 region has 15 residues. The CDR3: CASSTGLGNTGELFF. CDR3 DNA sequence: TGTGCCAGCAGCACGGGACTAGGGAACACCGGGGAGCTGTTTTTT.

The chain joins TRBV2 to TRBJ2-7; 15 bases are shared with TRBD2. V shed 6 bases and J 2 bases; nucleotides not matched to a gene: 17. This CDR3 comprises 20 residues. In germline, CDR1 is SNHLY, CDR2 FYNNEI. As DNA, the CDR3 is TGTGCCAGCAGCCCTAACAGATGGACTAGCGGGGGGGCTAGAACCTACGAGCAGTACTTC. It specifies CASSPNRWTSGGARTYEQYF.

The chain joins TRBV9 to TRBJ2-1, with no clear D. V dropped 0 bases and J dropped 6 bases, with 7 bases sitting between them. The CDR3 covers 13 residues. The germline V gene has CDR1 SGDLS and CDR2 YYNGEE. CDR3 DNA: TGTGCCAGCAGCGTAGGTCCATCCAATGAGCAGTTCTTC. Translating gives CASSVGPSNEQFF.

V is TRBV5-1 and J is TRBJ2-2; D is uncertain. This CDR3 comprises 15 residues. Trimming pared 0 bases from V and 2 bases from J, leaving 8 bases between. Germline CDR1 reads SGHRS; CDR2 reads YFSETQ. The CDR3 DNA sequence: TGCGCCAGCAGCTTGGATACCGTAAACACCGGGGAGCTGTTTTTT. Protein product: CASSLDTVNTGELFF. Variable domain in full (rest from reference TRBV5-1 and TRBJ2-2): KAGVTQTPRYLIKTRGQQVTLSCSPISGHRSVSWYQQTPGQGLQFLFEYFSETQRNKGNFPGRFSGRQFSNSRSEMNVSTLELGDSALYLCASSLDTVNTGELFFGEGSRLTVL.

In its sample, this clone was seen once. The V call is TRBV7-2, the J call TRBJ2-2, with 10 bases lining up with TRBD2. Per the germline V gene, CDR1 is SGHTA and CDR2 is FQGNSA. The CDR3 loop spans 15 amino acids. With V trimmed by 5 bases and J by 5 bases, 5 bases remained unmatched. The CDR3 loop is CASSPLAGETGELFF. CDR3 DNA sequence: TGTGCCAGCAGCCCCCTAGCGGGGGAAACCGGGGAGCTGTTTTTT.

J is TRBJ2-3 and V is TRBV7-8, with 9 positions matching TRBD2. There are 16 residues in the CDR3. The germline CDR1 and CDR2 sequences are SGHVS and FQNEAQ. Trimming removed 4 bases from V and 2 bases from J; junction bases left unmatched: 7. The CDR3 here is CASSYSSGADTDTQYF. The CDR3 DNA sequence: TGTGCCAGCAGCTATTCTAGCGGGGCTGACACAGATACGCAGTATTTT.

The V gene is TRBV5-1, the J gene TRBJ2-2; TRBD2 agrees at 11 bases. Trimming removed 1 base from V and 6 bases from J; junction bases left unmatched: 5. CDR3 size: 16 residues. Looked up from germline, CDR1 is SGHRS and CDR2 is YFSETQ. The CDR3 region has the DNA TGCGCCAGCAGCTTGTCCCTAGCGGGGGGAGCCGGGGAGCTGTTTTTT. Amino acids: CASSLSLAGGAGELFF.

The chain combines TRBV30 with TRBJ1-1, with a weak D call TRBD1 (5 bases). This CDR3 spans 15 amino acids. Per germline, CDR1 GTSNPN and CDR2 SVGIG (reference sequence). V lost 4 bases and J lost 0, with 15 bases in between. The CDR3 nucleotides read TGTGCCTGGACCAAGGCGGGACGGGTGAACACTGAAGCTTTCTTT. Translating it yields CAWTKAGRVNTEAFF.

Turning to this clone: Without the conserved terminal phenylalanine or tryptophan, this CDR3 likely stems from a read error. It is unclear where the CDR3 begins or ends on the DNA, so no DNA is shown, and the CDR3 is as TCRdb lists it. The V and J genes are TRBV7-9 and TRBJ2-4; the listed D gene, TRBD2, was not tested against the DNA. Germline CDR1 and CDR2: SEHNR and FQNEAQ (reference sequence). The CDR3 spans 13 residues, counting both ends. The CDR3 spells CASSGLAGGPIMS.

The chain uses TRBV9 and TRBJ2-3; 8 bases match TRBD2. The CDR3 has 14 residues. V shed 4 bases and J 4 bases; nucleotides not matched to a gene: 5. CDR1 is SGDLS and CDR2 is YYNGEE in the germline V gene. The CDR3 here is CASSPTGGADTQYF. CDR3 bases: TGTGCCAGCAGCCCAACCGGGGGGGCAGATACGCAGTATTTT.

The chain combines TRBV10-3 with TRBJ1-1; TRBD1 might be the D (5 bases). This CDR3 has 12 amino acids. Germline CDR1 and CDR2: ENHRY and SYGVKD. V lost 6 bases to trimming and J lost 9 bases, with 14 bases between them. The CDR3 DNA is TGTGCCATCAGGGACCTAGGGGCGCAAGCTTTCTTT. It yields the protein CAIRDLGAQAFF.

The V and J genes are TRBV13 and TRBJ1-2; D gene uncertain. The length of the CDR3 is 13 residues. V was shortened by 1 base and J by 5 bases, with 8 bases between the two germline ends. Germline-derived CDR1 and CDR2 are PRHDT and FYEKMQ (reference sequence). The CDR3 coding sequence is TGTGCCAGCAGCTTAGTGGCTGCGTATGGCTACACCTTC. Its protein is CASSLVAAYGYTF.